One sample yielded the 27 T cell receptor beta chains listed below, sequenced in a study of blood T cell repertoires in COVID-19. Sequencing was performed with immunoSEQ multiplex PCR; in TCRdb, only in-frame clones are kept and a portion is missing. The sample yields about 240,000 clones, roughly 76% seen once. Sequencing was performed on peripheral blood. These TCRs come from an elderly woman with COVID-19, enrolled during active disease.

The V call is TRBV2, the J call TRBJ2-1, with 8 bases matching TRBD1. CDR1 is SNHLY, CDR2 FYNNEI, per germline. The junction had 7 bases not matched to a gene; V was cut back by 7 bases and J by 8 bases. The CDR3 has 13 amino acids. CDR3 sequence reads: CASNQDRAHEQFF. Written as DNA, the CDR3 is TGTGCCAGCAACCAGGACAGGGCCCATGAGCAGTTCTTC.

This chain joins TRBV11-1 and TRBJ2-3, with TRBD1 matching 9 bases. J gave up 4 bases and V 5 bases, and 4 bases lay outside the gene matches. The germline CDR1 and CDR2 sequences are SGHAT and FQDESV (reference sequence). The CDR3 length is 14 residues. The CDR3 coding sequence is TGTGCCAGCAGCGTGGGACAGGGTGCAGATACGCAGTATTTT. It is translated as CASSVGQGADTQYF.

The gene calls are TRBV30 and TRBJ2-3; D gene ambiguous. Germline V gives CDR1 GTSNPN, CDR2 SVGIG (reference sequence). The CDR3 contains 15 residues. Trimming removed 1 base at V and 5 bases at J, with 16 bases between. CDR3 sequence (DNA): TGTGCCTGGAGTGCCCCTATAGCAGTCAAAGATACGCAGTATTTT. This gives the protein CAWSAPIAVKDTQYF.

The chain recombines TRBV19 with TRBJ1-5; 7 nucleotides line up with TRBD1. The CDR3 totals 18 residues. Looked up from germline, CDR1 is LNHDA and CDR2 is SQIVND (reference sequence). After removal of 0 bases from V and 3 bases from J, the junction contained 11 bases not matched to a gene. CDR3 nucleotides: TGTGCCAGTAGTATAGATGGACAGGTGGGCTTTAACAATCAGCCCCAGCATTTT. Translated, it gives CASSIDGQVGFNNQPQHF.

The CDR3: CASSRPHTDRSRPQGYTF. The CDR3 nucleotides read TGTGCCAGCAGTCGGCCCCACACGGACAGATCAAGGCCGCAGGGCTACACCTTC. This chain connects TRBV6-6 to TRBJ1-2, with a possible D match to TRBD1 (6 bases). This CDR3 has 18 amino acids. The V and J ends lost 5 bases and 8 bases respectively, with 30 bases between them. Per germline, CDR1 MNHNY and CDR2 SVGAGI (reference sequence).

The rearrangement uses TRBV6-2 or TRBV6-3 and TRBJ2-7, with 7 positions matching TRBD2. The CDR3 extends over 15 amino acids. CDR1 is MNHEY and CDR2 is SVGEGT in the germline V gene. Unmatched junction bases numbered 12, after V lost 5 bases and J lost 5 bases. CDR3 nucleotides: TGTGCCAGCAGTCCCGGGAGGCGGGGAATTCACGAGCAGTACTTC. Protein product: CASSPGRRGIHEQYF.

This clone showed up just a few times. The gene calls are TRBV19 and TRBJ1-3, with D uncertain. The CDR3 extends over 15 amino acids. V lost 5 bases and J lost 0, with 11 bases in between. Germline assignment: CDR1 LNHDA and CDR2 SQIVND (reference sequence). The CDR3 sequence: CASSLHISSGNTIYF. The DNA of the CDR3 is TGTGCCAGTAGTCTCCACATAAGCTCTGGAAACACCATATATTTT.

The J gene is TRBJ1-6, the V gene TRBV25-1; 7 nucleotides agree with TRBD1. Losses at the gene ends were 8 bases for V and 6 bases for J; bases not matched to a gene: 1. Germline CDR1 and CDR2: MGHDK and SYGVNS. This CDR3 comprises 12 residues. The CDR3 spells CASRDSNSPLHF. CDR3 coding DNA: TGTGCCAGCCGGGACAGTAATTCACCCCTCCACTTT.

The rearrangement links TRBV16 to TRBJ1-1, with no clear D. Germline lookup yields CDR1 KGHSY and CDR2 FQNENV. Trimming removed 0 bases at V and 1 base at J, with 9 bases between. The CDR3 contains 15 residues. CDR3 residues: CASSQSPGQNTEAFF. CDR3 nucleotide sequence: TGTGCCAGCAGCCAATCTCCAGGTCAGAACACTGAAGCTTTCTTT.

A few counts support this clone. Here the CDR3 DNA reads TGCGCCAGCATGAGGACAGGGGGCACTGAAGCTTTCTTT. Translating it yields CASMRTGGTEAFF. The chain employs TRBV10-2 and TRBJ1-1; 10 bases match TRBD1. Germline CDR1 reads WSHSY; CDR2 reads SAAADI. The CDR3 loop spans 13 amino acids. After removal of 7 bases from V and 4 bases from J, the junction contained 3 bases not matched to a gene.

The genes are TRBV29-1 and TRBJ1-1; no clear D. The V end lost 4 bases, the J end lost 4 bases, and 13 bases lay between the germline ends. The CDR3 extends over 13 amino acids. Germline CDR1 reads SQVTM; CDR2 reads ANQGSEA. In DNA, the CDR3 is TGCAGCGTTGCTGGGCACGGGGTCACTGAAGCTTTCTTT. Translating gives CSVAGHGVTEAFF.

The V call is TRBV7-2, the J call TRBJ1-2; D is ambiguous. V lost 5 bases, J lost 7 bases, and 14 bases lay in between. CDR3 length: 13 residues. Germline V gives CDR1 SGHTA, CDR2 FQGNSA. The CDR3 DNA follows: TGTGCCAGCAGCCCAAGTCGGGTGGTTGGCTACACCTTC. Protein: CASSPSRVVGYTF.

Here the CDR3 DNA reads TGTGCCAGCAGCACCGGGACTAGCGGGAGGGCCGGGAATGAGCAGTTCTTC. It translates to CASSTGTSGRAGNEQFF. This chain links TRBV11-3 with TRBJ2-1; 16 bases match TRBD2. The CDR3 consists of 17 residues. The junction had 8 bases not matched to a gene; V was cut back by 5 bases and J by 7 bases. Germline CDR1 and CDR2: SGHNT and YENEEA.

Comments on this clone: Sequence at one end of the junction differs from germline and may be a read error. The CDR3 DNA sequence: TGTGCCAGCAGTGAAGCGACTCAGGGGGAGTTC. Its translation is CASSEATQGEF. The chain joins TRBV2 to TRBJ1-2, with 7 bases matching TRBD1. In germline, CDR1 is SNHLY, CDR2 FYNNEI. This CDR3 is built from 11 residues.

Turning to this clone: The identical CDR3 is also encoded by other nucleotide sequences in the sample. The J gene is TRBJ1-2, the V gene TRBV3-1 (or the pseudogene TRBV3-2); a weak D match, TRBD1 (5 bases). This CDR3 region has 14 residues. V lost 0 bases and J 3 bases, leaving 8 bases between the germline ends. The germline gives CDR1 LGHDT, CDR2 YNNKEL (reference sequence). In DNA form, the CDR3 reads TGTGCCAGCAGCCAAGAACGGGGGTACTATGGCTACACCTTC. Translated: CASSQERGYYGYTF.

The chain recombines TRBV9 with TRBJ2-7, with TRBD1 identical over 7 bases. Germline trimming cut 3 bases from V and 3 bases from J; bases unmatched to any gene: 9. CDR1 is SGDLS and CDR2 is YYNGEE in the germline V gene. This CDR3 contains 15 residues. As DNA, the CDR3 is TGTGCCAGCAGCGCCGACCCCTACAGGGGCTACGAGCAGTACTTC. Translated: CASSADPYRGYEQYF. The whole variable domain, remainder taken from reference TRBV9 and TRBJ2-7, is DSGVTQTPKHLITATGQRVTLRCSPRSGDLSVYWYQQSLDQGLQFLIQYYNGEERAKGNILERFSAQQFPDLHSELNLSSLELGDSALYFCASSADPYRGYEQYFGPGTRLTVT.

The rearrangement links TRBV5-1 to TRBJ2-3, with TRBD2 identical over 12 bases. V lost 0 bases to trimming and J lost 5 bases; unmatched junction nucleotides: 4. The CDR3 has 16 residues. Germline loops: CDR1 SGHRS, CDR2 YFSETQ. CDR3 sequence: CASSLGRTSGKDTQYF. As DNA, the CDR3 is TGCGCCAGCAGCTTGGGGAGGACTAGCGGGAAAGATACGCAGTATTTT.

This clone was counted between two and nine times. This chain links TRBV18 with TRBJ2-1, with a possible D match to TRBD2 (7 bases). The CDR3 consists of 15 residues. Germline loops: CDR1 KGHSH, CDR2 LQKENI. Trimming took off 5 bases at V and 1 base at J, with 12 bases between the two ends. CDR3 coding DNA: TGTGCCAGCTCAACGGAGGGGGGGTCCTACAATGAGCAGTTCTTC. Amino acids: CASSTEGGSYNEQFF.

The gene calls are TRBV7-9 and TRBJ2-7; 7 bases agree with TRBD1. The CDR3 consists of 13 residues. Germline V gene sequence: CDR1 SEHNR, CDR2 FQNEAQ (reference sequence). V lost 4 bases, J lost 5 bases, and 5 bases stayed unmatched. For the CDR3, the DNA is TGTGCCAGCAGCTCGGACAGGAATCACGAGCAGTACTTC. Its translation is CASSSDRNHEQYF.

This clone was recorded a few times. The chain carries TRBV18 and TRBJ1-6; D call uncertain. Germline lookup yields CDR1 KGHSH and CDR2 LQKENI. Trimming removed 1 base at V and 9 bases at J, with 13 bases between. The CDR3 extends over 15 amino acids. The CDR3 loop reads CASSPLPADSSPLHF. CDR3 DNA: TGTGCCAGCTCACCACTCCCCGCGGATAGTTCACCCCTCCACTTT.

This clone showed up just once. The J gene is TRBJ1-6, the V gene TRBV6-5; 8 bases match TRBD1. V dropped 4 bases and J dropped 8; count of bases not matched to a gene: 4. The CDR3 length is 14 residues. Germline V gene lookup returns CDR1 MNHEY and CDR2 SVGAGI. CDR3 loop: CASSWDRWDSPLHF. The CDR3 coding sequence is TGTGCCAGCAGTTGGGACAGGTGGGATTCACCCCTCCACTTT.

The genes are TRBV18 and TRBJ2-7; tentatively, D is TRBD1 (6 bases). Trimming pared 2 bases from V and 4 bases from J, leaving 12 bases between. The V gene's germline CDR1 is KGHSH and CDR2 LQKENI. This CDR3 region has 14 residues. The CDR3 here is CASSPIRTEYEQYF. CDR3 coding DNA: TGTGCCAGCTCACCAATACGGACAGAATACGAGCAGTACTTC.

The V gene is TRBV5-1, the J gene TRBJ2-5; 8 nucleotides line up with TRBD1. The length of the CDR3 is 14 residues. CDR1 SGHRS and CDR2 YFSETQ come from the germline V gene. Unmatched junction bases numbered 7, after V lost 5 bases and J lost 4 bases. The CDR3 region has the DNA TGCGCCAGCAGAGTGCAGACAGGGGTAGAGACCCAGTACTTC. Its protein is CASRVQTGVETQYF.

V is TRBV19 and J is TRBJ1-2; D unresolved. Germline V gene data show CDR1 as LNHDA and CDR2 as SQIVND (reference sequence). V was cut by 10 bases and J by 8 bases, with 17 bases left in between. The CDR3 contains 12 residues. In nucleotides, the CDR3 is TGTGCCACTACAGACACCCGTGAGGGCTACACCTTC. Protein product: CATTDTREGYTF.

The J gene is TRBJ2-6, the V gene TRBV14; TRBD1 matches at 10 bases. The J segment lost 0 bases and the V segment lost 2 bases, leaving 4 bases of the junction unmatched. CDR3 length: 18 residues. Germline CDR1 reads SGHDN; CDR2 reads FVKESK. The CDR3 DNA follows: TGTGCCAGCAGCCAACGGACAGGGGGTAACTCTGGGGCCAACGTCCTGACTTTC. Translated, it gives CASSQRTGGNSGANVLTF.

This clone was counted once. V gene TRBV2 combines with J gene TRBJ1-5; 7 bases fit TRBD1. Looked up from germline, CDR1 is SNHLY and CDR2 is FYNNEI. The CDR3 consists of 14 residues. V lost 7 bases, J lost 6 bases, and 9 bases stayed unmatched. The CDR3 protein is CASNLQGRSQPQHF. The CDR3, as DNA: TGTGCCAGCAACTTACAGGGGAGAAGTCAGCCCCAGCATTTT.

The chain recombines TRBV2 with TRBJ1-6; 8 nucleotides match TRBD1. Germline CDR1 SNHLY, CDR2 FYNNEI. V was clipped by 2 bases and J by 5 bases; unmatched bases: 5. The CDR3 is 16 amino acids. The CDR3 loop reads CASSERRDRNNSPLHF. The CDR3 bases are TGTGCCAGCAGTGAACGTCGGGACAGGAATAATTCACCCCTCCACTTT.